This T cell receptor beta chain was sequenced for a study of T cells in Graves' hyperthyroidism and ophthalmopathy. Germline V gene sequence: CDR1 MNHEY, CDR2 SVGEGT. With V trimmed by 6 bases and J by 4 bases, 7 bases remained unmatched. This CDR3 spans 14 amino acids. There were TCR beta CDR3 regions amplified from RNA transcripts. In the first-round RT-PCR of the TCR CDR3, the HTBI primer set was used. MiXCR, run by TCRdb on the multiplex PCR reads, gives a single entry per CDR3 protein. The table records approximately 740,000 distinct CDR3 sequences, 12% to 15% of them present only once. This receptor was obtained from a woman between 18 and 29 years old with Graves' hyperthyroidism. The rearrangement joins TRBV6-2 or TRBV6-3 to TRBJ1-2; 8 nucleotides line up with TRBD1. Sequencing was performed on blood. CDR3 DNA sequence: TGTGCCAGCAGGTCGACAGGGGCGATCTATGGCTACACCTTC. Protein sequence: CASRSTGAIYGYTF.